The sequence of this T cell receptor (beta chain) was determined in a study of regulatory T cells in long-lasting Graves disease. Study information: With positive TSH receptor antibodies and over 5 years of antithyroid drugs, Graves' disease was considered persistent. Whole-study results and caveats: Under persistent disease, TRBV28, TRBJ1-2 and TRBJ2-5 were used preferentially.

Through Arm-PCR of CDR3 regions and iRepertoire HTBI primers, TCR beta libraries were built. One entry per CDR3 protein results from TCRdb running MiXCR on the multiplex PCR reads. The sample lists a few hundred thousand distinct CDR3 sequences, under 25% occurring once. Turning to this clonotype: Its antigen is not identified.

The time point denotes: persistent/refractory GD, antithyroid drugs over 5 years with positive TRAb. PBMCs provided the RNA from which the TCR library was made. This CDR3 is built from 14 residues. V lost 2 bases to trimming and J lost 3 bases; unmatched junction nucleotides: 3. In germline, CDR1 is SQVTM, CDR2 ANQGSEA. This TCR derives from a female donor with Graves disease. The material sequenced was peripheral blood mononuclear cells (PBMCs), taken when the disease was refractory, from a patient treated with antithyroid drugs. The chain employs TRBV29-1 and TRBJ2-2; TRBD1 matches at 7 bases. The CDR3 nucleotides are TGCAGCGTTGAAAGGGGGCGGGACACCGGGGAGCTGTTTTTT. Translated, it gives CSVERGRDTGELFF.